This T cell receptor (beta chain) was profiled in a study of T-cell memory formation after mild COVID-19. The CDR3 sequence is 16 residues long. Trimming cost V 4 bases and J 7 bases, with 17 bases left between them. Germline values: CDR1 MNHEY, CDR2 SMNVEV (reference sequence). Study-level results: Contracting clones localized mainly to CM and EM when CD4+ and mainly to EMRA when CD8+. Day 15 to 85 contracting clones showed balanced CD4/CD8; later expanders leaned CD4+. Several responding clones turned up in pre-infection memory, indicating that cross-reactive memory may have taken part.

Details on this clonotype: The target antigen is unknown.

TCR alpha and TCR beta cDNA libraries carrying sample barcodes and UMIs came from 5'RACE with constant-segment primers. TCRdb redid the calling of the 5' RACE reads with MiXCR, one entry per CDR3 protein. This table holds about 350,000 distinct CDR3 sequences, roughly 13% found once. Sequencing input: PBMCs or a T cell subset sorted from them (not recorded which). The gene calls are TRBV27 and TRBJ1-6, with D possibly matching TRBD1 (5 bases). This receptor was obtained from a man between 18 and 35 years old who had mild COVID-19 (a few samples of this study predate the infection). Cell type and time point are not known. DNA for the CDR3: TGTGCCAGCAGTTCTCCCCCGGGAGGGACCAATTCACCCCTCCACTTT. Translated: CASSSPPGGTNSPLHF.